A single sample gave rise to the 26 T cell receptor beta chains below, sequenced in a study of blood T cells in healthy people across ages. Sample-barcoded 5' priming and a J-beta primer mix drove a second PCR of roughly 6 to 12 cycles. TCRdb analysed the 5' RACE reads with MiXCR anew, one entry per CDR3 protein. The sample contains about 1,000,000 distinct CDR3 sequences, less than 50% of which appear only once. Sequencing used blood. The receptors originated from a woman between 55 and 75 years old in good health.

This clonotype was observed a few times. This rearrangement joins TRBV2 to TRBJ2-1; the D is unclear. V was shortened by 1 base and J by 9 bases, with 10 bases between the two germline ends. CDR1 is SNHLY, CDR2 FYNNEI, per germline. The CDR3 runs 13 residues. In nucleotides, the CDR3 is TGTGCCAGCAGTGAAGACCATTGGGTTGAGCAGTTCTTC. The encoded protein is CASSEDHWVEQFF.

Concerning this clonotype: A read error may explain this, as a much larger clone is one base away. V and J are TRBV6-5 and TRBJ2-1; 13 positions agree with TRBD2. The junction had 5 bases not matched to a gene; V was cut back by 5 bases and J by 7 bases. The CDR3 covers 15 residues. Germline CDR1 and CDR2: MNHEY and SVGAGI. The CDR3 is CASSELAGGQNEQFF. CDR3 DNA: TGTGCCAGCAGTGAACTAGCGGGAGGGCAGAATGAGCAGTTCTTC.

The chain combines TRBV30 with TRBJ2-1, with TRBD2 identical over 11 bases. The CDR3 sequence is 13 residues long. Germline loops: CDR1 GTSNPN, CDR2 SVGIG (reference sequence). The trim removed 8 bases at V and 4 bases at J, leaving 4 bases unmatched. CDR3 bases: TGTGCCGGAAGACTAGCGGGATACAATGAGCAGTTCTTC. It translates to CAGRLAGYNEQFF.

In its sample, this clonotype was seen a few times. The CDR3 region has the DNA TGTGCCACCAGCAGTCTATTTGAGCAGTTCTTC. This translates into CATSSLFEQFF. The rearrangement links TRBV15 to TRBJ2-1; D is uncertain. Germline CDR1 is LNHNV and CDR2 is YYDKDF (reference sequence). V lost 3 bases to trimming and J lost 9 bases, with 6 bases between them. The CDR3 is 11 amino acids.

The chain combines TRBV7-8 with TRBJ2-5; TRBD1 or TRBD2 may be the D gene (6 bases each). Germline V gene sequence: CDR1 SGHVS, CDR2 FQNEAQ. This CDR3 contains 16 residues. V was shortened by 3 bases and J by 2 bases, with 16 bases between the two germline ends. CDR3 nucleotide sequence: TGTGCCAGCAGCTTTATGAGGCTAGGGGGGCAAGAGACCCAGTACTTC. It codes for CASSFMRLGGQETQYF.

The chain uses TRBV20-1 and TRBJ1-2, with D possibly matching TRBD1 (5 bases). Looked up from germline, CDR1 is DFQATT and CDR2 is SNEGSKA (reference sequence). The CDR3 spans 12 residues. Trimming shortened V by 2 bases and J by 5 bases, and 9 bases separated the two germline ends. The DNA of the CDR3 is TGCAGTGCTAGATGGGGGTCGTATGGCTACACCTTC. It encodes CSARWGSYGYTF.

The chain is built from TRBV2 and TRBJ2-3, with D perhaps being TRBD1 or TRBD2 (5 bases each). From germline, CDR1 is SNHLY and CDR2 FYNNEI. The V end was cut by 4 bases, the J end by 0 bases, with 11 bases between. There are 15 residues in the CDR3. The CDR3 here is CASSGDGVSTDTQYF. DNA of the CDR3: TGTGCCAGCAGTGGGGACGGGGTTAGCACAGATACGCAGTATTTT.

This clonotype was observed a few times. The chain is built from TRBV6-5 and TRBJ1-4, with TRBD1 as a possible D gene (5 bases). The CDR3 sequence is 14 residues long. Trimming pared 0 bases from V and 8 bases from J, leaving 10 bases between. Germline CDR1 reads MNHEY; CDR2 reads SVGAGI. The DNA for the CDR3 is TGTGCCAGCAGTTACTCGCAGGGAAGCGAAAAACTGTTTTTT. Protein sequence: CASSYSQGSEKLFF.

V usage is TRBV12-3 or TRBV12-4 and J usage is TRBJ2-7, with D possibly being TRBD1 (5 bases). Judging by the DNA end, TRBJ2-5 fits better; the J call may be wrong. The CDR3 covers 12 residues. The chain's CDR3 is CASGAGIKTQYF. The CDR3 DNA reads TGTGCCAGCGGGGCAGGGATCAAGACCCAGTACTTC.

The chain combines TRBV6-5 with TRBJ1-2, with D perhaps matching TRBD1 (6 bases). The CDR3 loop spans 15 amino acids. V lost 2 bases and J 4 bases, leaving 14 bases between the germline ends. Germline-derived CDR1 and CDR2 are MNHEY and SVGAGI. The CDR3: CASSYGQPSLYGYTF. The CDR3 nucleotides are TGTGCCAGCAGTTACGGACAGCCCTCCCTCTATGGCTACACCTTC.

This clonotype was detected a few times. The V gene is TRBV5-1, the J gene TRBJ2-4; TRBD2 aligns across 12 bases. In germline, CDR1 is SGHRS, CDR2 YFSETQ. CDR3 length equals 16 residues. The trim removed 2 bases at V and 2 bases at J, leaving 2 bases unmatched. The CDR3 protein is CASSFLAGGTKNIQYF. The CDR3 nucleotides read TGCGCCAGCAGCTTCCTAGCGGGAGGGACCAAAAACATTCAGTACTTC.

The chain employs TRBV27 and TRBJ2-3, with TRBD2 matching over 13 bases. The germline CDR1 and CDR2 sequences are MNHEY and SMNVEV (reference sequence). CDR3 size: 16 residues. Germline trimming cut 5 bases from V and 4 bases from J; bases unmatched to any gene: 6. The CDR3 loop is CASSEGLAGLSDTQYF. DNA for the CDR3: TGTGCCAGCAGTGAGGGACTAGCGGGACTTTCAGATACGCAGTATTTT.

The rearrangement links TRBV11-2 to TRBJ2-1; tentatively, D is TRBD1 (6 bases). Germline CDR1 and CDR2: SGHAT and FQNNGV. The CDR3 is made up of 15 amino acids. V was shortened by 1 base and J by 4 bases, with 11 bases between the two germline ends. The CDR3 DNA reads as TGTGCCAGCAGCTTAGTCGGACAGTTATACAATGAGCAGTTCTTC. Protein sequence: CASSLVGQLYNEQFF.

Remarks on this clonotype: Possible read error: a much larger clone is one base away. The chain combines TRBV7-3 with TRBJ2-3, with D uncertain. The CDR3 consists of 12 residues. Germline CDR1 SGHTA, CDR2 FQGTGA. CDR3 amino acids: CARSLRADTQYF. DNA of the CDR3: TGTGCCCGCAGCTTACGGGCAGATACGCAGTATTTT.

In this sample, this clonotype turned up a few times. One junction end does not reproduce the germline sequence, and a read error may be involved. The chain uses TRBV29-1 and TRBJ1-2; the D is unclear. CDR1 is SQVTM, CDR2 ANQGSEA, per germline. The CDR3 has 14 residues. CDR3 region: CSVDVAALNYGYTF. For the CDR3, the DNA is TGCAGTGTTGATGTAGCAGCCCTAAACTATGGCTACACCTTC. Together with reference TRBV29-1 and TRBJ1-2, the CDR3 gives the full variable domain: SAVISQKPSRDICQRGTSLTIQCQVDSQVTMMFWYRQQPGQSLTLIATANQGSEATYESGFVIDKFPISRPNLTFSTLTVSNMSPEDSSIYLCSVDVAALNYGYTFGSGTRLTVV.

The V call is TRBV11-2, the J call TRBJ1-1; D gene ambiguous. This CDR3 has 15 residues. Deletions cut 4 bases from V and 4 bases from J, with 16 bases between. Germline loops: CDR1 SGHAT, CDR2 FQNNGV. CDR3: CASSSQVAALTEAFF. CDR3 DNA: TGTGCCAGCAGCTCGCAAGTAGCAGCCCTCACTGAAGCTTTCTTT.

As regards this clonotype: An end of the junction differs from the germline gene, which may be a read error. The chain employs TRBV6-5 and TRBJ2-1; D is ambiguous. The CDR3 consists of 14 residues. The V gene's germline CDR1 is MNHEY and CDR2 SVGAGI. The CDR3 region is CASSSRRDYKEQFF. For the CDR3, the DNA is TGTGCCAGCAGTTCCCGTAGGGATTACAAGGAGCAGTTCTTC.

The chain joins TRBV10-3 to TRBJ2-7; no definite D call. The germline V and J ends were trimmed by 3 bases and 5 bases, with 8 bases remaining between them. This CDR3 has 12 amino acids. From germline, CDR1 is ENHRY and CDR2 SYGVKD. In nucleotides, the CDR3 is TGTGCCATCAGTGAAGGAGCACACGAGCAGTACTTC. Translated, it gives CAISEGAHEQYF.

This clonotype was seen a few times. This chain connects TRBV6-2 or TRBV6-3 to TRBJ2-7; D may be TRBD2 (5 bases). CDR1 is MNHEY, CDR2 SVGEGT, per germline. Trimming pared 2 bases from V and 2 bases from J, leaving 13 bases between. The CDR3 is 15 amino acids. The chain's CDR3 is CASSYPPAGTYEQYF. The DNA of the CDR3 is TGTGCCAGCAGTTACCCTCCGGCGGGTACCTACGAGCAGTACTTC.

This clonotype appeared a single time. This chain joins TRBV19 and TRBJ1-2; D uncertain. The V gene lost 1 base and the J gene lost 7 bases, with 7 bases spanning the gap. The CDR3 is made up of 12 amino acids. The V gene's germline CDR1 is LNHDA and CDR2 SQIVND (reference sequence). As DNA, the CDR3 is TGTGCCAGTAGTATAGGAGCCCGTGGCTACACCTTC. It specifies CASSIGARGYTF. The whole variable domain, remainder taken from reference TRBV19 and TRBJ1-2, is DGGITQSPKYLFRKEGQNVTLSCEQNLNHDAMYWYRQDPGQGLRLIYYSQIVNDFQKGDIAEGYSVSREKKESFPLTVTSAQKNPTAFYLCASSIGARGYTFGSGTRLTVV.

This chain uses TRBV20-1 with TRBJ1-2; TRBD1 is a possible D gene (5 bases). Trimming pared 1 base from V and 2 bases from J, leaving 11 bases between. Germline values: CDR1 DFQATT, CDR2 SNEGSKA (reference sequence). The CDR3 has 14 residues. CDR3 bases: TGCAGTGCTAGAGTCGGGGGAGAAAACTATGGCTACACCTTC. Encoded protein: CSARVGGENYGYTF.

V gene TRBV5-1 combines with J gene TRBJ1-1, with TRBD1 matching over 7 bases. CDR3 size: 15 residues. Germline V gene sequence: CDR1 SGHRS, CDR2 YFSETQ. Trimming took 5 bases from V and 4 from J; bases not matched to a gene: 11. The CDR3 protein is CASRDRQGGSTEAFF. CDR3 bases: TGCGCCAGCAGGGATCGACAGGGAGGGAGCACTGAAGCTTTCTTT.

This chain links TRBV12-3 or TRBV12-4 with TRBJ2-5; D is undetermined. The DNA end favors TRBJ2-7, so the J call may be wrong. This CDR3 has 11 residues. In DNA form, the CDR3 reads TGTGCCAGCACAGACCCCTACGAGCAGTACTTC. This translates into CASTDPYEQYF.

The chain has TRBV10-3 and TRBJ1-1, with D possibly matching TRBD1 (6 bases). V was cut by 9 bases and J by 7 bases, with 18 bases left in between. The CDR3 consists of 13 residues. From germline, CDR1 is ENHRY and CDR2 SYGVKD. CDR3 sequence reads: CAIRGDTGLEAFF. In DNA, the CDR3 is TGTGCCATAAGGGGGGACACCGGACTTGAAGCTTTCTTT.

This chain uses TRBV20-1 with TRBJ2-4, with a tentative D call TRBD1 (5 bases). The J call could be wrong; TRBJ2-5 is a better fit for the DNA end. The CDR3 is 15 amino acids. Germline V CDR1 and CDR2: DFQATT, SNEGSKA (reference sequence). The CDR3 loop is CSARSVSRVQETQYF. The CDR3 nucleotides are TGCAGTGCTAGATCGGTCTCCAGGGTCCAAGAGACCCAGTACTTC.

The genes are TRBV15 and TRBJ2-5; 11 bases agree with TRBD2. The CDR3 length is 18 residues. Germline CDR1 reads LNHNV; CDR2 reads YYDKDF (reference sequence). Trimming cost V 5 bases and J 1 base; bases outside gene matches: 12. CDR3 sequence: CATSPHGGLAVIQETQYF. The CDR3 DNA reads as TGTGCCACCAGCCCTCATGGGGGACTAGCGGTAATCCAAGAGACCCAGTACTTC.